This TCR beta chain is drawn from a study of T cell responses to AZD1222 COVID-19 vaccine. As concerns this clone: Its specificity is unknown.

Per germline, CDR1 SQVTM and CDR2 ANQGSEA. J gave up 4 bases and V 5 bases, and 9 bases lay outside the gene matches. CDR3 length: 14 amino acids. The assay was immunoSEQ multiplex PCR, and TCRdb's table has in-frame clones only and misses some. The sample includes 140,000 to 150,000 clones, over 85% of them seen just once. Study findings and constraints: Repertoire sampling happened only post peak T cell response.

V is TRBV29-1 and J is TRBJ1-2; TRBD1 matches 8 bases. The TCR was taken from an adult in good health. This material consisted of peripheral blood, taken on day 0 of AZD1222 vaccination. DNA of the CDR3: TGCAGCGTTCTGACAGGGGTAGAGGGCTATGGCTACACCTTC. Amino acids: CSVLTGVEGYGYTF.